The sequence of this T cell receptor (beta chain) was determined in a study of OX40 agonist ivuxolimab in advanced cancers. The CDR3 is 15 amino acids. The V gene lost 6 bases and the J gene lost 0 bases, with 12 bases spanning the gap. Germline CDR1 is MDHEN and CDR2 is SYDVKM. Generated by immunoSEQ multiplex PCR, the TCRdb table keeps only in-frame clones and is missing some. The table shows under 200,000 clones, with under 95% occurring only once. V is TRBV28 and J is TRBJ1-3; D gene unclear. Sequences were derived from CD4+ or CD8+ T cells sorted from blood, sampled in a trial of the OX40 agonist ivuxolimab. The origin of this receptor is an adult with an advanced solid tumor such as melanoma, head and neck, liver or kidney cancer. The CDR3, as DNA: TGTGCCAGCAGCGCCGGACGGATCTCTGGAAACACCATATATTTT. It yields the protein CASSAGRISGNTIYF.